The T cell receptor (beta chain) under discussion was sequenced for a study of blood T cell repertoires in COVID-19. Study background: Samples taken during acute and convalescent COVID-19 were collected in the United States, Italy and Spain.

In the authors' methods: Amplified reference gene primers provided the basis for estimating nucleated cell counts. Some clones are missing from TCRdb's copy, which holds only in-frame ones; the method was immunoSEQ multiplex PCR. Clone size and the V and J calls come from that table; the DNA yielded D and trimming. The data contain about 150,000 clones, roughly 81% of them singletons. Germline loops: CDR1 KGHSH, CDR2 LQKENI. This CDR3 has 14 amino acids. The V and J ends lost 2 bases and 3 bases respectively, with 11 bases between them. J is TRBJ2-7 and V is TRBV18; D is uncertain. Sequencing used peripheral blood. This TCR was recovered from a human donor with acute or convalescent COVID-19. The donor label of this sample is uncertain. The CDR3 reads CASSPEWAFYEQYV. In DNA form, the CDR3 reads TGTGCCAGCTCACCAGAATGGGCCTTCTACGAGCAGTACGTC.